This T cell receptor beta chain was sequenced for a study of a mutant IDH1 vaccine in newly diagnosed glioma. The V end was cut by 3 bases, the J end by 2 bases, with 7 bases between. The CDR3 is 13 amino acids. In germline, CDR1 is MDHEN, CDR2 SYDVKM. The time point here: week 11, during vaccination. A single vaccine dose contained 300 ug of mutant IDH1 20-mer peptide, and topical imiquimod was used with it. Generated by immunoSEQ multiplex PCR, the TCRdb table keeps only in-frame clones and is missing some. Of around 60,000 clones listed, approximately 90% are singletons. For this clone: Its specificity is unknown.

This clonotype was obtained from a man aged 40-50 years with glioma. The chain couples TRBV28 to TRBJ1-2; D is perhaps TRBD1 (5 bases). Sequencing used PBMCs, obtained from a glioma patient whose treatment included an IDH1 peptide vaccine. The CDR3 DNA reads TGTGCCAGCAGTTTTGACAGAAACTATGGCTACACCTTC. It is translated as CASSFDRNYGYTF.